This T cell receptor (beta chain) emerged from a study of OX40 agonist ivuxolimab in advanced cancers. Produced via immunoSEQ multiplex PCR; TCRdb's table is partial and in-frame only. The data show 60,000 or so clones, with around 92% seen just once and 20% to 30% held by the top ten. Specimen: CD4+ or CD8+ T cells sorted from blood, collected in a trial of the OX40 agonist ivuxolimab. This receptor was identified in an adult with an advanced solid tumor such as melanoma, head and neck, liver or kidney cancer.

Here the CDR3 DNA reads TGTGCCAGCATCGAGCCTCACACCTATGGCTACACCTTC. This gives the protein CASIEPHTYGYTF. This chain links TRBV28 with TRBJ1-2; D unclear. V was shortened by 7 bases and J by 4 bases, with 13 bases between the two germline ends. The CDR3 covers 13 residues. Germline CDR1 is MDHEN and CDR2 is SYDVKM.